The present entry profiles one TCR beta chain with its context. These data originate in a study of blood T cells in healthy people across ages. CDR1 is MNHEY, CDR2 SVGAGI, per germline. The V end lost 2 bases, the J end lost 10 bases, and 18 bases lay between the germline ends. The CDR3 runs to 15 residues. Sample-barcoded 5' priming and a J-beta primer mix drove a second PCR of about 6 to 12 cycles. TCRdb reprocessed the 5' RACE reads with MiXCR, giving one entry per CDR3 protein. The repertoire holds 700,000 or so distinct CDR3 sequences, with 40% to 45% as singletons. J is TRBJ2-1 and V is TRBV6-5; unclear D gene. Sequencing was performed on blood. The sequence derives from an elderly man in good health. CDR3 amino acids: CASSYGRSSRYEQFF. CDR3 in DNA: TGTGCCAGCAGTTACGGTCGCTCCAGCAGATACGAGCAGTTCTTC.